The clone carrying this T cell receptor beta chain was observed many times. The data were taken from a study of T cell repertoires in cytomegalovirus infection. TCRdb re-called the reads with MiXCR, one entry per CDR3 protein. The sample carries fewer than 300,000 distinct CDR3 sequences, 25% recorded once. Sequencing was carried out using PBMCs. This clonotype originated in a human donor in good health (CMV status not recorded). Some clones in this sample may be carry-over from other donors' samples.

The CDR3 here is CASSPGGAHTDTQYF. The CDR3 bases are TGTGCCAGCAGCCCGGGGGGGGCCCACACAGATACGCAGTATTTT. This chain connects TRBV7-9 to TRBJ2-3; TRBD2 aligns across 8 bases. Germline trimming cut 5 bases from V and 2 bases from J; bases unmatched to any gene: 6. There are 15 residues in the CDR3. CDR1 and CDR2 from the germline V gene are SEHNR and FQNEAQ (reference sequence).